The 15 T cell receptor beta chains in this list originate from one sample, sequenced in a study of glioma-infiltrating T cells (dated by TCRdb to 2016 to 2018). TCRdb names Illumina MiSeq as the instrument used. TCR alpha and beta CDR3 regions were amplified with the iRepertoire nested amplicon-rescue multiplex PCR (arm-PCR) platform from RNA. TCRdb cleaned the public reads at Q25 with fastp, built clones with MiXCR and kept in-frame beta chains. Every CDR3 protein is listed once, alongside the most common genes and DNA of its rows. This sample lists over 130,000 distinct CDR3 sequences; approximately 40% were detected once. The leading ten clones occupy around a fifth of the sample. The sequenced material came from glioma tissue, nonneoplastic brain tissue, or PBMCs (not recorded which). All receptors derive from a human donor with low-grade glioma or glioblastoma, undergoing nonglioma brain surgery, or in good health (not recorded which).

This clonotype came up a few times. The J gene is TRBJ2-5, the V gene TRBV19; the D gene is possibly TRBD1 (5 bases). This CDR3 contains 14 residues. The V end was cut by 3 bases, the J end by 4 bases, with 12 bases between. Germline CDR1 reads LNHDA; CDR2 reads SQIVND (reference sequence). The CDR3: CASSIQGLAETQYF. The CDR3 DNA sequence: TGTGCCAGTAGTATCCAGGGTCTGGCAGAGACCCAGTACTTC.

The CDR3 spells CASSPTVAQYNEQFF. In nucleotides, the CDR3 is TGTGCCAGCAGCCCTACGGTGGCCCAATACAATGAGCAGTTCTTC. This chain links TRBV7-9 with TRBJ2-1; D unclear. Trimming stripped 5 bases from V and 4 bases from J, with 15 bases between. This CDR3 has 15 residues. Per germline, CDR1 SEHNR and CDR2 FQNEAQ (reference sequence). Using reference TRBV7-9 and TRBJ2-1 for the parts outside the CDR3, the full variable domain is DTGVSQNPRHKITKRGQNVTFRCDPISEHNRLYWYRQTLGQGPEFLTYFQNEAQLEKSRLLSDRFSAERPKGSFSTLEIQRTEQGDSAMYLCASSPTVAQYNEQFFGPGTRLTVL.

The chain is built from TRBV2 and TRBJ2-1; D gene unclear. The CDR3 spans 11 residues. V lost 10 bases, J lost 9 bases, and 13 bases lay in between. Germline CDR1 reads SNHLY; CDR2 reads FYNNEI. The CDR3 spells CATTFSSEQFF. CDR3 DNA sequence: TGTGCCACCACCTTTAGCAGTGAGCAGTTCTTC. The full variable domain, rest sourced from reference TRBV2 and TRBJ2-1, is EPEVTQTPSHQVTQMGQEVILRCVPISNHLYFYWYRQILGQKVEFLVSFYNNEISEKSEIFDDQFSVERPDGSNFTLKIRSTKLEDSAMYFCATTFSSEQFFGPGTRLTVL.

There are a few counts of this clonotype. The V and J genes are TRBV6-1 and TRBJ2-1; D is perhaps TRBD2 (7 bases). Germline loops: CDR1 MNHNS, CDR2 SASEGT. The CDR3 spans 14 residues. Trimming left V 7 bases short and J 3 bases short, with 13 bases between. The CDR3 region is CASMRGGFYNEQFF. The CDR3 DNA reads as TGTGCCAGCATGAGGGGGGGCTTCTACAATGAGCAGTTCTTC.

As DNA, the CDR3 is TGTGCCAGCAGCTTGACGGCCACTGAAGCTTTCTTT. Protein sequence: CASSLTATEAFF. The chain couples TRBV7-9 to TRBJ1-1, with unresolved D. The ends were cut back, 3 bases at V and 4 bases at J, with 6 bases in the middle. The CDR3 is 12 amino acids. Germline-derived CDR1 and CDR2 are SEHNR and FQNEAQ (reference sequence).

As concerns this clonotype: Its ends do not fully match the called genes, so a read error is possible. The genes are TRBV4-3 and TRBJ2-7; 8 bases map to TRBD1. CDR3 length equals 15 residues. Germline V gene lookup returns CDR1 LGHNA and CDR2 YSLEER. The CDR3 sequence is CATSRETGAAYEQYF. CDR3 nucleotide sequence: TGCGCCACCAGCAGAGAGACAGGGGCCGCCTACGAGCAGTACTTC.

Notes on this clonotype: This may arise from a read error, as a much more abundant clone is one base away. The chain carries TRBV15 and TRBJ1-3; D is perhaps TRBD1 (5 bases). The CDR3 runs 14 residues. Germline V lookup: CDR1 LNHNV, CDR2 YYDKDF (reference sequence). CDR3 amino acids: CANSRSGPGNTIYF. DNA of the CDR3: TGTGCCAACAGCAGATCAGGGCCTGGAAACACCATATATTTT.

This chain joins TRBV6-1 and TRBJ2-3; a possible D gene is TRBD2 (6 bases). The CDR3 runs 12 residues. CDR1 is MNHNS, CDR2 SASEGT, per germline. CDR3 in DNA: TGTGCATCCGGCGCGGGATCAGATACGCAGTATTTT. It translates to CASGAGSDTQYF.

The gene calls are TRBV4-1 and TRBJ1-2; D remains ambiguous. The CDR3 extends over 13 amino acids. Germline V gene sequence: CDR1 MGHRA, CDR2 YSYEKL. V gave up 1 base and J gave up 3 bases, with 6 bases separating them. The CDR3 DNA sequence: TGCGCCAGCAGCCAAGTGGGTGACTATGGCTACACCTTC. This sequence encodes CASSQVGDYGYTF.

This rearrangement joins TRBV6-5 to TRBJ2-7; D unresolved. There are 13 residues in the CDR3. V was trimmed by 2 bases and J by 2 bases, leaving 7 bases between them. Per germline, CDR1 MNHEY and CDR2 SVGAGI. The CDR3 bases are TGTGCCAGCAGTTACGCAAAAGCCTACGAGCAGTACTTC. Protein product: CASSYAKAYEQYF.

This clonotype was counted only a few times. This rearrangement joins TRBV7-2 to TRBJ1-1; 7 positions match TRBD1. V lost 4 bases to trimming and J lost 0 bases; unmatched junction nucleotides: 5. Germline assignment: CDR1 SGHTA and CDR2 FQGNSA. The CDR3 runs 15 residues. This CDR3 reads CASSWDRRMNTEAFF. In DNA form, the CDR3 reads TGTGCCAGCAGCTGGGACAGACGAATGAACACTGAAGCTTTCTTT.

This clonotype was seen only a few times. V gene TRBV6-2 or TRBV6-3 combines with J gene TRBJ2-2, with D perhaps matching TRBD1 (5 bases). The CDR3 contains 15 residues. CDR1 is MNHEY and CDR2 is SVGEGT in the germline V gene. Trimming cost V 0 bases and J 6 bases, with 11 bases left between them. The CDR3 DNA reads TGTGCCAGCAGTTACTCTCCCGACAGTTCCGGGGAGCTGTTTTTT. Translating gives CASSYSPDSSGELFF.

This sequence joins TRBV27 and TRBJ1-3; no clear D. Germline CDR1 is MNHEY and CDR2 is SMNVEV (reference sequence). The CDR3 runs 14 residues. The V gene lost 6 bases and the J gene lost 0 bases, with 9 bases spanning the gap. CDR3 coding DNA: TGTGCCAGCAGGAAGGGATGCTCTGGAAACACCATATATTTT. Its protein is CASRKGCSGNTIYF.

The chain has TRBV7-2 and TRBJ2-1, with TRBD2 matching over 15 bases. The J call may be in error: the DNA end matches TRBJ2-7 better. CDR1 is SGHTA, CDR2 FQGNSA, per germline. This CDR3 has 19 residues. CDR3 sequence reads: CASSLEGGTSGRTAYEQYF. In nucleotides, the CDR3 is TGTGCCAGCAGCTTAGAGGGGGGGACTAGCGGGAGGACCGCCTACGAGCAGTACTTC.

The chain has TRBV6-1 and TRBJ1-5; D remains unclear. This CDR3 spans 13 amino acids. V was cut by 7 bases and J by 0 bases, with 7 bases left in between. The germline gives CDR1 MNHNS, CDR2 SASEGT. CDR3 bases: TGTGCCAGCACCAGATTTAGCAATCAGCCCCAGCATTTT. It is translated as CASTRFSNQPQHF.